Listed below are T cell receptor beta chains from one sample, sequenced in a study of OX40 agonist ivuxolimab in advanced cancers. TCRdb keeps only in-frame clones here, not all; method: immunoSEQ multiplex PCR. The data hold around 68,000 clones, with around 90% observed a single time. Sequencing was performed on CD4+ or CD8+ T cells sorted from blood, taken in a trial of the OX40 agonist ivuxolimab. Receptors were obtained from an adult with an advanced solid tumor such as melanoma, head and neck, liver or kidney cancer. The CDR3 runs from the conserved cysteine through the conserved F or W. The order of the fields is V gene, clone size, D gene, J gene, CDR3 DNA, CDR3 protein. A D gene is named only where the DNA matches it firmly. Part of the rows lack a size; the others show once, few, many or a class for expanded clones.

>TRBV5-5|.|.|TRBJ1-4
TGTGCCAGCAGCTTGTTGGCAACTAATGAAAAACTGTTTTTT
CASSLLATNEKLFF
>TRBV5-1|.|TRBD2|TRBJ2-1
TGCGCCAGCAGCTTGACGGGGGGCTACAATGAGCAGTTCTTC
CASSLTGGYNEQFF
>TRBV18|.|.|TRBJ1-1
TGTGCCAGCTCACCAGGGGGAGAGACTGAAGCTTTCTTT
CASSPGGETEAFF
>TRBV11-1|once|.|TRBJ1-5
TGTGCCAGCAGCTTGGACAGAAATCAGCCCCAGCATTTT
CASSLDRNQPQHF
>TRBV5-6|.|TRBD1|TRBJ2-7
TGTGCCAGCAGCACCCGGGACAGGTCTTTATACTTC
CASSTRDRSLYF
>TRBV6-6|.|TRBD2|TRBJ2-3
TGTGCCAGCAGTTTAAGCGGGAGGGCAGATACGCAGTATTTT
CASSLSGRADTQYF
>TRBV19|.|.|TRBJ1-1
TGTGCCAGTAGTATAGCGGCCGACTCCACTGAAGCTTTCTTT
CASSIAADSTEAFF
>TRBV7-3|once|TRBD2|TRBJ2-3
TGTGCCAGCAGCCTGGGGCGGGAGGGCCGAGGCCACACAGATACGCAGTATTTT
CASSLGREGRGHTDTQYF
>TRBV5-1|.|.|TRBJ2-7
TGCGCCAGCAGTTCTCCGGGGTACGAGCAGTACTTC
CASSSPGYEQYF
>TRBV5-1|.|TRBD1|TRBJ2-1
TGCGCCAGCAGCTTAAGCCGGGACAGCCTCTACAATGAGCAGTTCTTC
CASSLSRDSLYNEQFF
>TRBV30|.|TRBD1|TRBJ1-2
TGTGCCTGGAGCCAGGGACAGGGAGGCTGGTGCACCTTC
CAWSQGQGGWCTF
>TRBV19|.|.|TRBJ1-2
TGTGCCAGTAGTCCTGACCTTGAGGGCTACACCTTC
CASSPDLEGYTF
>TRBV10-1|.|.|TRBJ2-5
TGCGCCAGCAGTGACCGGGGGCGGGAGTACCAAGAGACCCAGTACTTC
CASSDRGREYQETQYF
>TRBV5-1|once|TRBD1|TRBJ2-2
TGCGCCAGCAGCTTGTTCGGCGGACAGGGTTTCGCCGGGGAGCTGTTTTTT
CASSLFGGQGFAGELFF
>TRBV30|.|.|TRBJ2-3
TGTGCCTGGAGTTCGTCAGATACGCAGTATTTT
CAWSSSDTQYF
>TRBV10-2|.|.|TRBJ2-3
TGCGCCAGCAGGGGAACAGATACGCAGTATTTT
CASRGTDTQYF
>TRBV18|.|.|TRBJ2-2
TGTGCCAGCTCACCACTCCCTCCGGGACCCACGAACACCGGGGAGCTGTTTTTT
CASSPLPPGPTNTGELFF
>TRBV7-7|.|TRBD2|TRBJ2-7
TGTGCTAGCAGCTTATTAGCGGGAGATACCGAGCAGTACTTC
CASSLLAGDTEQYF
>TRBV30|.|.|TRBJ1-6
TGTGCCTGGAGTGTACAGACAGGAGAAAATTCACCCCTCCACTTT
CAWSVQTGENSPLHF
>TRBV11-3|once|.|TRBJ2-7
TGTGCCAGCAGCGTATCTAGCGACGGATCCTACGAGCAGTACTTC
CASSVSSDGSYEQYF
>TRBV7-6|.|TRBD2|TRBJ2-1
TGTGCCAGCAGCACCGGACTAGCGGGAGTTAATGAGCAGTTCTTC
CASSTGLAGVNEQFF
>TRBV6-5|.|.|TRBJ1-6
TGTGCCAGCAGTTACTCGAGGCAGCTTTCACCCCTCCACTTT
CASSYSRQLSPLHF
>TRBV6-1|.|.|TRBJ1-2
TGTGCCAGCAGTCAAGGGGGGGCCGCTCGAGGCTACACCTTC
CASSQGGAARGYTF
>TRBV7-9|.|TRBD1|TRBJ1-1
TGTGCCAGCCGGGGACAGGGGGCAGACACTGAAGCTTTCTTT
CASRGQGADTEAFF
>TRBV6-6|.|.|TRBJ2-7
TGTGCCAGCAGTTACTTGGGTCACGAGCAGTACTTC
CASSYLGHEQYF
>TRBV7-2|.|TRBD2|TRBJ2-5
TGTGCCAGCAGCCCGGGACTAGCGGGGGGGCAGGAGACCCAGTACTTC
CASSPGLAGGQETQYF
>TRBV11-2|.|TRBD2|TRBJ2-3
TGTGCCAGCAGCTTCCCCTCTGCGGGGGGGGCAGATACGCAGTATTTT
CASSFPSAGGADTQYF
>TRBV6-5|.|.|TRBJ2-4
TGTGCCAGCAGTGCTGGGGGGACCAAAAACATTCAGTACTTC
CASSAGGTKNIQYF
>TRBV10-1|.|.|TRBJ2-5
TGCGCCAGCAGCCCGGACAGCGACCAAGAGACCCAGTACTTC
CASSPDSDQETQYF
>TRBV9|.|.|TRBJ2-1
TGTGCCAGCAGCGAAAGCGGAGGCTCCTACAATGAGCAGTTCTTC
CASSESGGSYNEQFF
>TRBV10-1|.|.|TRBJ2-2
TGCGCCAGCAAGGGCAACACCGGGGAGCTGTTTTTT
CASKGNTGELFF
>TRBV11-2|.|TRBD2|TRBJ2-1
TGTGCCAGCAGCAGGGCTAGCGGGGTATATGAGCAGTTCTTC
CASSRASGVYEQFF
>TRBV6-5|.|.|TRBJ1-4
TGTGCCAGCAGGCGGGTTGCAACTAATGAAAAACTGTTTTTT
CASRRVATNEKLFF